The 25 T cell receptor beta chains reported below all come from one sample, sequenced in a study of blood T cell repertoires in COVID-19. Assay used: immunoSEQ multiplex PCR; TCRdb lists only in-frame clones, some missing. The sample includes about 14,000 clones, around 83% of them seen just once. The sample consisted of peripheral blood. All receptors come from a man aged 45-60 years with active COVID-19.

This clone was seen a handful of times. This chain uses TRBV30 with TRBJ1-5, with 7 bases fitting TRBD1. The V gene's germline CDR1 is GTSNPN and CDR2 SVGIG (reference sequence). Germline trimming cut 2 bases from V and 1 base from J; bases unmatched to any gene: 8. The CDR3 runs to 16 residues. In DNA, the CDR3 is TGTGCCTGGAGTACCTACAGGGGTGGAAGCAATCAGCCCCAGCATTTT. Protein sequence: CAWSTYRGGSNQPQHF. The full variable domain, completed using reference TRBV30 and TRBJ1-5, is SQTIHQWPATLVQPVGSPLSLECTVEGTSNPNLYWYRQAAGRGLQLLFYSVGIGQISSEVPQNLSASRPQDRQFILSSKKLLLSDSGFYLCAWSTYRGGSNQPQHFGDGTRLSIL.

J is TRBJ2-1 and V is TRBV4-1, with D possibly TRBD1 on 5 matching bases. The CDR3 loop spans 13 amino acids. With 2 bases removed from V and 8 bases from J, the gap between germline ends came to 10 bases. Germline V gene data show CDR1 as MGHRA and CDR2 as YSYEKL. CDR3: CASSQRGGDEQFF. DNA of the CDR3: TGCGCCAGCAGCCAAAGGGGTGGGGATGAGCAGTTCTTC.

The V and J genes are TRBV10-3 and TRBJ1-6, with TRBD1 as a possible D gene (6 bases). This CDR3 has 15 amino acids. Germline CDR1 and CDR2: ENHRY and SYGVKD. The V gene lost 4 bases and the J gene lost 0 bases, with 7 bases spanning the gap. The CDR3 loop is CAISVDSSYNSPLHF. The DNA of the CDR3 is TGTGCCATCAGTGTGGACAGCTCCTATAATTCACCCCTCCACTTT.

This clone has a single count. The rearrangement uses TRBV6-2 or TRBV6-3 and TRBJ2-3; 8 positions agree with TRBD2. Looked up from germline, CDR1 is MNHEY and CDR2 is SVGEGT. After removal of 0 bases from V and 1 base from J, the junction contained 12 bases not matched to a gene. This CDR3 spans 19 amino acids. For the CDR3, the DNA is TGTGCCAGCAGTTACTCGATCCAGCGGGAGATATTGGGCACAGATACGCAGTATTTT. Translated: CASSYSIQREILGTDTQYF.

This chain connects TRBV6-5 to TRBJ2-5, with D perhaps TRBD1 (6 bases). CDR1 is MNHEY, CDR2 SVGAGI, per germline. V dropped 5 bases and J dropped 5 bases, with 15 bases sitting between them. The length of the CDR3 is 14 residues. The CDR3, as DNA: TGTGCCAGCAGTCCCACGGGACAAGTGGAGACCCAGTACTTC. This codes for CASSPTGQVETQYF.

By proportion, this clone is medium-sized. This chain uses TRBV27 with TRBJ1-1; weak D call: TRBD1 (5 bases). This CDR3 has 13 amino acids. The V end lost 6 bases, the J end lost 4 bases, and 12 bases lay between the germline ends. Germline lookup yields CDR1 MNHEY and CDR2 SMNVEV (reference sequence). The DNA for the CDR3 is TGTGCCAGCAGCTCCTGGGGGGGCACTGAAGCTTTCTTT. Residues: CASSSWGGTEAFF.

The chain has TRBV5-1 and TRBJ2-7; TRBD2 is a possible D gene (5 bases). This CDR3 is 13 amino acids long. V lost 3 bases and J lost 5, with 12 bases in between. Germline lookup yields CDR1 SGHRS and CDR2 YFSETQ. CDR3 sequence (DNA): TGCGCCAGCAGCTACGCAGAGGGAAACGAGCAGTACTTC. Translation: CASSYAEGNEQYF.

This clone was seen a handful of times. The chain links TRBV2 to TRBJ2-3; 9 bases are a match to TRBD1. This CDR3 spans 18 amino acids. Germline assignment: CDR1 SNHLY and CDR2 FYNNEI. The V gene end was trimmed by 0 bases and the J gene end by 2 bases; junction bases not matched to a gene: 9. The CDR3 spells CASSEADSDRGDTDTQYF. As DNA, the CDR3 is TGTGCCAGCAGTGAAGCAGACTCGGACAGGGGAGACACAGATACGCAGTATTTT.

The genes are TRBV19 and TRBJ2-4; maybe TRBD2 (5 bases). V was pared by 5 bases and J by 0 bases, with 11 bases between. The CDR3 sequence is 15 residues long. Per germline, CDR1 LNHDA and CDR2 SQIVND (reference sequence). The CDR3 DNA reads TGTGCCAGTAGTGCTGGACTCCTAGCCAAAAACATTCAGTACTTC. Amino acid sequence: CASSAGLLAKNIQYF.

The CDR3 DNA reads as TGTGCCAGCAGCTCGGACAGGGCCAATGAAAAACTGTTTTTT. It translates to CASSSDRANEKLFF. The rearrangement links TRBV14 to TRBJ1-4; 8 nucleotides agree with TRBD1. This CDR3 has 14 residues. In germline, CDR1 is SGHDN, CDR2 FVKESK. V dropped 5 bases and J dropped 5; count of bases not matched to a gene: 4.

V is TRBV5-4 and J is TRBJ1-2; 8 nucleotides match TRBD1. The CDR3 runs to 15 residues. Germline CDR1 reads SGHNT; CDR2 reads YYREEE (reference sequence). V trimming: 1 base; J trimming: 4 bases; junction bases outside the gene matches: 6. In DNA, the CDR3 is TGTGCCAGCAGCTTGCATGGACAGGGCGGCTATGGCTACACCTTC. Residues: CASSLHGQGGYGYTF.

The chain joins TRBV7-3 to TRBJ2-3; 7 bases line up with TRBD2. Losses at the gene ends were 5 bases for V and 4 bases for J; bases not matched to a gene: 12. The CDR3 runs to 16 residues. CDR1 and CDR2 from the germline V gene are SGHTA and FQGTGA. CDR3 loop: CASSPGGGRFADTQYF. The CDR3 nucleotides read TGTGCCAGCAGCCCTGGAGGCGGGAGATTCGCAGATACGCAGTATTTT.

This clone has more than one count but fewer than ten. The rearrangement uses TRBV11-3 and TRBJ2-7; TRBD1 matches at 9 bases. The germline V gene encodes CDR1 SGHNT and CDR2 YENEEA. V lost 4 bases and J lost 4; bases outside the gene matches: 5. The CDR3 covers 14 residues. The CDR3 reads CASSYRDREYEQYF. DNA for the CDR3: TGTGCCAGCAGCTACCGGGACAGGGAGTACGAGCAGTACTTC.

This chain joins TRBV3-1 (or the pseudogene TRBV3-2) and TRBJ2-1, with D possibly TRBD2 on 5 matching bases. V was shortened by 4 bases and J by 8 bases, with 15 bases between the two germline ends. CDR1 is LGHDT and CDR2 is YNNKEL in the germline V gene (reference sequence). This CDR3 has 14 residues. The DNA of the CDR3 is TGTGCCAGCAGCCTCCCCGAGCGGAACGATGAGCAGTTCTTC. Translating it yields CASSLPERNDEQFF.

The chain recombines TRBV5-1 with TRBJ2-3, with 8 bases that match TRBD2. V lost 5 bases and J lost 0; bases outside the gene matches: 8. This CDR3 is 16 amino acids long. Germline CDR1 SGHRS, CDR2 YFSETQ. For the CDR3, the DNA is TGCGCCAGCAGGGATGGAGCGGGAGTCAGCACAGATACGCAGTATTTT. Protein: CASRDGAGVSTDTQYF.

This chain joins TRBV29-1 and TRBJ2-6; 7 bases are shared with TRBD1. This CDR3 region has 18 residues. CDR1 SQVTM and CDR2 ANQGSEA come from the germline V gene. Losses at the gene ends were 0 bases for V and 0 bases for J; bases not matched to a gene: 8. Here the CDR3 DNA reads TGCAGCGTTGAAGATCGACAGGGCTTAATCTCTGGGGCCAACGTCCTGACTTTC. Its translation: CSVEDRQGLISGANVLTF.

The chain employs TRBV3-1 (or the pseudogene TRBV3-2) and TRBJ2-3; weak D call: TRBD2 (5 bases). Between the trimmed V and J ends, which lost 4 bases and 5 bases, there was a span of 19 bases. Germline CDR1 LGHDT, CDR2 YNNKEL (reference sequence). The CDR3 spans 16 residues. CDR3 protein: CASSPPRGSFGDTQYF. As DNA, the CDR3 is TGTGCCAGCAGCCCCCCTCGCGGGTCATTTGGAGATACGCAGTATTTT.

The CDR3 DNA sequence: TGTGCCACCAGGGACTGGCAGCCCCAGCATTTT. Its protein product is CATRDWQPQHF. The chain uses TRBV24-1 and TRBJ1-5; D is ambiguous. The CDR3 is 11 residues long. V dropped 7 bases and J dropped 7 bases, with 7 bases sitting between them. Per the germline V gene, CDR1 is KGHDR and CDR2 is SFDVKD.

This clone was seen a single time. The rearrangement links TRBV27 to TRBJ1-1, with D tentatively TRBD1 (5 bases). The CDR3 is made up of 13 amino acids. The germline V gene has CDR1 MNHEY and CDR2 SMNVEV (reference sequence). V lost 9 bases, J lost 3 bases, and 14 bases lay in between. CDR3 DNA: TGTGCCAGTAGCCGTGGGGCGGACACTGAAGCTTTCTTT. Its translation is CASSRGADTEAFF.

With respect to this clone: A read error may account for a junction end that differs from germline. This rearrangement joins TRBV7-7 to TRBJ2-7; 9 bases map to TRBD1. CDR3 length: 14 residues. The germline gives CDR1 SSHAT, CDR2 FNYEAQ (reference sequence). Here the CDR3 DNA reads TGTGCTAGCAGCCTGGGGACAGGGTCCTACGAGCAGTACTTC. It is translated as CASSLGTGSYEQYF.

The chain employs TRBV24-1 and TRBJ2-3; the D gene is possibly TRBD2 (5 bases). V was shortened by 4 bases and J by 4 bases, with 14 bases between the two germline ends. Germline V CDR1 and CDR2: KGHDR, SFDVKD. The CDR3 is made up of 15 amino acids. The CDR3 loop is CATSDWEKPSDTQYF. The DNA for the CDR3 is TGTGCCACCAGTGACTGGGAGAAACCCTCAGATACGCAGTATTTT.

The sample holds one count of this clone. The rearrangement links TRBV27 to TRBJ2-1; 12 positions agree with TRBD1. V was pared by 5 bases and J by 10 bases, with 12 bases of the junction left unmatched. There are 16 residues in the CDR3. Germline V gene lookup returns CDR1 MNHEY and CDR2 SMNVEV (reference sequence). Written as DNA, the CDR3 is TGTGCCAGCAGTCGCGAACCGGGACAGGGGGCGCGGGAGCAGTTCTTC. Translated, it gives CASSREPGQGAREQFF.

The chain employs TRBV7-6 and TRBJ1-1, with TRBD1 matching 10 bases. CDR3 length: 15 amino acids. Germline loops: CDR1 SGHVS, CDR2 FNYEAQ. J gave up 2 bases and V 5 bases, and 5 bases lay outside the gene matches. The CDR3 sequence is CASSVGTGANTEAFF. CDR3 DNA: TGTGCCAGCAGCGTCGGGACAGGGGCCAACACTGAAGCTTTCTTT.

The chain links TRBV28 to TRBJ2-7; 9 bases align to TRBD2. CDR1 is MDHEN and CDR2 is SYDVKM in the germline V gene. This CDR3 contains 14 residues. Trimming took 3 bases from V and 3 from J; bases not matched to a gene: 3. The CDR3 loop is CASSFRGRVYEQYF. The DNA of the CDR3 is TGTGCCAGCAGTTTCCGCGGGAGGGTCTACGAGCAGTACTTC.

The J gene is TRBJ2-5, the V gene TRBV7-9; D might be TRBD1 (6 bases). Germline CDR1 SEHNR, CDR2 FQNEAQ (reference sequence). The length of the CDR3 is 16 residues. Trimming left V 4 bases short and J 3 bases short, with 18 bases between. The chain's CDR3 is CASSSTRQATKETQYF. The CDR3 coding sequence is TGTGCCAGCAGCTCGACCCGACAGGCTACCAAAGAGACCCAGTACTTC.